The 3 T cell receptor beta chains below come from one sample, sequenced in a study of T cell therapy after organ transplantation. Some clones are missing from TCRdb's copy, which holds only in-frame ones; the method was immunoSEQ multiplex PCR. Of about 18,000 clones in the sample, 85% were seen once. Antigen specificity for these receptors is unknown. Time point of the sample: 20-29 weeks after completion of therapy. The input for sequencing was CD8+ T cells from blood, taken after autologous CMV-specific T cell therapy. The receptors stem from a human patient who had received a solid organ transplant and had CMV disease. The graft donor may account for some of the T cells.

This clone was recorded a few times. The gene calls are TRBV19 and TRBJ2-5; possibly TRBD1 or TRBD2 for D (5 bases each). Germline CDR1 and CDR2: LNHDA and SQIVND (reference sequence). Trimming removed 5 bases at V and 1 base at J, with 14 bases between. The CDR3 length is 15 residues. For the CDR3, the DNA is TGTGCCAGTAGTCCAGGGTTGAGGGGCCAAGAGACCCAGTACTTC. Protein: CASSPGLRGQETQYF.

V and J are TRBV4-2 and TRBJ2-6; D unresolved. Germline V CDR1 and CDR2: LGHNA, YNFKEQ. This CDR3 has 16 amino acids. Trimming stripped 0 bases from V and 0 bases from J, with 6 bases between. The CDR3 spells CASSQDHFSGANVLTF. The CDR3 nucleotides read TGTGCCAGCAGCCAAGATCACTTCTCTGGGGCCAACGTCCTGACTTTC.

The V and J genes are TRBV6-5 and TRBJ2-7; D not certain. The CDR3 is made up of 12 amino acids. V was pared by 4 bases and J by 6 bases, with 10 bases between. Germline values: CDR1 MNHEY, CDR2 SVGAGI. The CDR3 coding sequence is TGTGCCAGCAGTTTATTTATGGGCGAGCAGTACTTC. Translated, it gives CASSLFMGEQYF.